The source of this T cell receptor beta chain is a study of blood T cell repertoires in COVID-19. Study at large: Material from acute and convalescent COVID-19 was sourced from the United States, Italy and Spain. PBMCs, B-cell-depleted T cells, or T cells provided the cDNA or gDNA that made up the material.

Per the study methods: Nucleated cell counts were estimated from reference gene primer amplification. Libraries were prepared by immunoSEQ multiplex PCR; TCRdb keeps only in-frame clonotypes and omits some of them. V, J and clone size derive from that table, while D and trimming were established from the DNA sequence. This sample has around 180,000 clones, with over 75% found just once. Germline trimming cut 4 bases from V and 4 bases from J; bases unmatched to any gene: 6. CDR1 LGHNA and CDR2 YSLEER come from the germline V gene. CDR3 length equals 14 residues. Sequenced sample: peripheral blood. V usage is TRBV4-3 and J usage is TRBJ2-7; 8 positions match TRBD1. The clonotype comes from a woman of 80 years or more with acute or convalescent COVID-19. The CDR3 reads CASSLTDRAYEQYF. CDR3 DNA: TGCGCCAGCAGCCTAACGGACAGGGCGTACGAGCAGTACTTC.